The clone carrying this T cell receptor (beta chain) has just a few counts. The source of the sample is a study of molecular identifiers for immune sequencing clone quantification. Sorting captured naive CD8 T cells as CD8+CD4-CCR7+CD45RA+. CDR3 length equals 14 residues. Germline V gene sequence: CDR1 SQVTM, CDR2 ANQGSEA. V dropped 3 bases and J dropped 3 bases, with 12 bases sitting between them. TCRdb recomputed calls from the PCR reads with MiXCR, one row per CDR3 protein. The sample consists of hundreds of thousands of distinct CDR3 sequences, about 25% of them appearing once. The receptor was derived from a human donor in good health. Some libraries in this study had Jurkat cell RNA spiked in. Sequenced: naive CD8+ T cells from blood, with Jurkat cell RNA spiked in. Sample subset: FACS-sorted CD8+CD4-CCR7+CD45RA+ naive T cells. J is TRBJ2-1 and V is TRBV29-1, with D possibly being TRBD1 (5 bases). CDR3 residues: CSVDEPGIYNEQFF. Here the CDR3 DNA reads TGCAGCGTTGACGAGCCAGGGATCTACAATGAGCAGTTCTTC.